One sample yielded the 22 T cell receptor beta chains listed below, sequenced in a study of cytomegalovirus exposure and HLA in healthy donors. Primers for the PCR totalled 60 Vbeta and 13 Jbeta. Sequencing used immunoSEQ multiplex PCR; TCRdb keeps in-frame clones, though not all of them. This repertoire shows around 200,000 clones, roughly 73% found once; its top ten account for about 3.1%. The sample comprised PBMCs. The receptors derive from a female donor in good health and CMV-seronegative.

The chain has TRBV5-1 and TRBJ1-6, with D possibly TRBD1 on 6 matching bases. There are 15 residues in the CDR3. V lost 6 bases to trimming and J lost 6 bases, with 16 bases between them. CDR1 SGHRS and CDR2 YFSETQ come from the germline V gene. CDR3 in amino acids: CASTTGQASNSPLHF. Here the CDR3 DNA reads TGCGCCAGCACAACAGGGCAGGCGAGTAATTCACCCCTCCACTTT.

A word on this clone: An end of the junction does not agree with germline; a read error may underlie this. In nucleotides, the CDR3 is TGTGCCAGCAGCTTGGGCGCAGCCGAAAACATTCAGTACTTC. Its protein is CASSLGAAENIQYF. The chain joins TRBV11-1 to TRBJ2-4; D not resolved. The CDR3 totals 14 residues. CDR1 and CDR2 (germline): SGHAT, FQDESV (reference sequence).

The genes are TRBV19 and TRBJ2-7; 7 nucleotides line up with TRBD1. This CDR3 has 15 residues. With V trimmed by 7 bases and J by 2 bases, 11 bases remained unmatched. Germline assignment: CDR1 LNHDA and CDR2 SQIVND (reference sequence). CDR3 region: CASKGETGLPYEQYF. Here the CDR3 DNA reads TGTGCCAGTAAGGGGGAGACAGGGCTTCCCTACGAGCAGTACTTC.

The rearrangement uses TRBV9 and TRBJ1-4; maybe TRBD1 (5 bases). Trimming took 3 bases from V and 0 from J, leaving 6 bases between them. CDR3 length: 14 amino acids. Germline CDR1 is SGDLS and CDR2 is YYNGEE. The CDR3 coding sequence is TGTGCCAGCAGCGACAGGACAACTAATGAAAAACTGTTTTTT. It yields the protein CASSDRTTNEKLFF.

This clone has just one count. The chain recombines TRBV9 with TRBJ2-7; maybe TRBD2 (6 bases). CDR1 is SGDLS, CDR2 YYNGEE, per germline. V was cut by 6 bases and J by 1 base, with 14 bases left in between. CDR3 length: 14 amino acids. CDR3 sequence (DNA): TGTGCCAGCATGGGGGGAATCCATTCCTACGAGCAGTACTTC. It encodes CASMGGIHSYEQYF.

This rearrangement joins TRBV7-9 to TRBJ2-7, with D possibly TRBD2 on 6 matching bases. Germline loops: CDR1 SEHNR, CDR2 FQNEAQ (reference sequence). The CDR3 is made up of 15 amino acids. V gave up 4 bases and J gave up 6 bases, with 19 bases separating them. The CDR3 loop reads CASSSITTGTGEQYF. The CDR3 region has the DNA TGTGCCAGCAGCTCAATCACTACCGGGACTGGCGAGCAGTACTTC.

Notes on this clone: The same CDR3 can be traced to other DNA sequences in this sample. CDR3 sequence: CASSLGAPNTEAFF. The CDR3 coding sequence is TGTGCCAGCAGCTTAGGGGCTCCGAACACTGAAGCTTTCTTT. The chain carries TRBV7-9 and TRBJ1-1; D call uncertain. The CDR3 has 14 amino acids. Germline CDR1 and CDR2: SEHNR and FQNEAQ (reference sequence). Trimming stripped 1 base from V and 1 base from J, with 7 bases between.

The chain has TRBV19 and TRBJ1-4; TRBD1 matches 9 bases. The germline V gene encodes CDR1 LNHDA and CDR2 SQIVND (reference sequence). The CDR3 contains 17 residues. The V gene end was trimmed by 5 bases and the J gene end by 0 bases; junction bases not matched to a gene: 7. The CDR3 reads CASSFRGQGTTNEKLFF. The CDR3 region has the DNA TGTGCCAGTAGTTTCCGTGGACAGGGGACAACTAATGAAAAACTGTTTTTT.

The chain uses TRBV5-1 and TRBJ1-2; a possible D gene is TRBD1 (6 bases). The CDR3 totals 15 residues. CDR1 SGHRS and CDR2 YFSETQ come from the germline V gene. V was pared by 4 bases and J by 1 base, with 14 bases between. CDR3 protein: CASSLQGGDNYGYTF. In DNA form, the CDR3 reads TGCGCCAGCAGCCTACAGGGAGGGGATAACTATGGCTACACCTTC.

In this sample, this clone turned up a few times. This sequence joins TRBV6-6 and TRBJ2-1; the D gene is possibly TRBD1 (6 bases). Per germline, CDR1 MNHNY and CDR2 SVGAGI (reference sequence). V was trimmed by 2 bases and J by 5 bases, leaving 13 bases between them. The CDR3 is made up of 15 amino acids. The CDR3 DNA sequence: TGTGCCAGCAGTTACGTCCAGGGGATGGACAATGAGCAGTTCTTC. Encoded protein: CASSYVQGMDNEQFF.

This sequence joins TRBV5-4 and TRBJ1-1, with a weak D call TRBD1 (5 bases). The CDR3 contains 12 residues. Germline values: CDR1 SGHNT, CDR2 YYREEE (reference sequence). V was pared by 3 bases and J by 5 bases, with 8 bases between. The CDR3 nucleotides read TGTGCCAGCAGCTCGCAGGGTACTGAAGCTTTCTTT. This encodes CASSSQGTEAFF.

The rearrangement links TRBV2 to TRBJ1-2; D ambiguous. The CDR3 extends over 13 amino acids. Germline lookup yields CDR1 SNHLY and CDR2 FYNNEI. The ends were cut back, 6 bases at V and 3 bases at J, with 11 bases in the middle. CDR3 in amino acids: CASRDGGDYGYTF. CDR3 in DNA: TGTGCCAGCAGGGACGGAGGCGACTATGGCTACACCTTC.

The chain has TRBV7-9 and TRBJ1-4; D gene unclear. Germline-derived CDR1 and CDR2 are SEHNR and FQNEAQ (reference sequence). The CDR3 consists of 15 residues. The ends were cut back, 5 bases at V and 1 base at J, with 11 bases in the middle. Here the CDR3 DNA reads TGTGCCAGCAGCCCCCCCCGGGGAACTAATGAAAAACTGTTTTTT. Translating it yields CASSPPRGTNEKLFF.

The rearrangement joins TRBV6-1 to TRBJ2-5; 11 bases are shared with TRBD1. Germline V lookup: CDR1 MNHNS, CDR2 SASEGT. Trimming at V came to 3 bases and at J to 7 bases, leaving 4 bases not matched to a gene. The CDR3 is 14 residues long. CDR3 bases: TGTGCCAGCAGTGATAGGACAGGGGGCGCGACCCAGTACTTC. This gives the protein CASSDRTGGATQYF.

This clone was counted a few times. The V and J genes are TRBV25-1 and TRBJ2-1, with TRBD1 as a possible D gene (5 bases). This CDR3 has 15 amino acids. Germline values: CDR1 MGHDK, CDR2 SYGVNS. V lost 1 base and J lost 3, with 10 bases in between. DNA of the CDR3: TGTGCCAGCAGTGAATGGGGCAGGGTCTACAATGAGCAGTTCTTC. Translation: CASSEWGRVYNEQFF.

The chain has TRBV4-3 and TRBJ1-4; 7 nucleotides match TRBD1. The V and J ends lost 4 bases and 8 bases, in that order; junction bases with no gene match: 7. From germline, CDR1 is LGHNA and CDR2 YSLEER. CDR3 length equals 14 residues. CDR3 loop: CASSPTGLQEKLFF. Written as DNA, the CDR3 is TGCGCCAGCAGCCCGACAGGGTTACAGGAAAAACTGTTTTTT.

A note on this clone: The likely explanation is a read error, given a far larger clone one base away. The chain combines TRBV6-4 with TRBJ2-1; D may be TRBD2 (6 bases). In germline, CDR1 is MRHNA, CDR2 SNTAGT. There are 17 residues in the CDR3. With 4 bases removed from V and 2 bases from J, the gap between germline ends came to 18 bases. The CDR3 sequence: CASSGKGSGEAYNEQFF. CDR3 sequence (DNA): TGTGCCAGCAGTGGCAAGGGCTCGGGGGAGGCCTACAATGAGCAGTTCTTC.

This chain links TRBV4-3 with TRBJ1-3; no reliable D call. Trimming shortened V by 4 bases and J by 3 bases, and 13 bases separated the two germline ends. The CDR3 runs to 15 residues. CDR1 LGHNA and CDR2 YSLEER come from the germline V gene. The CDR3: CASSRSGNFGNTIYF. DNA for the CDR3: TGCGCCAGCAGCCGATCCGGGAATTTTGGAAACACCATATATTTT.

The gene calls are TRBV28 and TRBJ2-5, with a possible D match to TRBD2 (5 bases). From germline, CDR1 is MDHEN and CDR2 SYDVKM. The CDR3 contains 12 residues. V lost 6 bases and J lost 5, with 10 bases in between. The CDR3: CASRTGGETQYF. In DNA, the CDR3 is TGTGCCAGCAGGACGGGCGGGGAGACCCAGTACTTC. The whole variable domain, filled in from reference TRBV28 and TRBJ2-5, reads DVKVTQSSRYLVKRTGEKVFLECVQDMDHENMFWYRQDPGLGLRLIYFSYDVKMKEKGDIPEGYSVSREKKERFSLILESASTNQTSMYLCASRTGGETQYFGPGTRLLVL.

This clone was detected once. Other DNA sequences in this sample translate to the same CDR3. The chain carries TRBV5-1 and TRBJ1-1; 8 bases align to TRBD1. After removal of 0 bases from V and 4 bases from J, the junction contained 2 bases not matched to a gene. The CDR3 is made up of 14 amino acids. Germline CDR1 SGHRS, CDR2 YFSETQ. The CDR3 DNA reads as TGCGCCAGCAGCTTGGGACAGGGGAGCACTGAAGCTTTCTTT. It specifies CASSLGQGSTEAFF.

This clone was counted between two and nine times. This rearrangement joins TRBV2 to TRBJ2-1; 10 positions match TRBD2. The J segment lost 2 bases and the V segment lost 4 bases, leaving 2 bases of the junction unmatched. Germline V lookup: CDR1 SNHLY, CDR2 FYNNEI. The CDR3 has 15 residues. CDR3 loop: CASSATSGAYNEQFF. For the CDR3, the DNA is TGTGCCAGCAGTGCCACTAGCGGGGCCTACAATGAGCAGTTCTTC.

The rearrangement joins TRBV19 to TRBJ2-1, with TRBD1 matching 10 bases. CDR1 is LNHDA, CDR2 SQIVND, per germline (reference sequence). The ends lost 3 bases at V and 4 bases at J; junction bases unmatched: 0. The CDR3 is 14 residues long. CDR3 sequence reads: CASSMGQGYNEQFF. The CDR3 bases are TGTGCCAGTAGTATGGGACAGGGGTACAATGAGCAGTTCTTC.